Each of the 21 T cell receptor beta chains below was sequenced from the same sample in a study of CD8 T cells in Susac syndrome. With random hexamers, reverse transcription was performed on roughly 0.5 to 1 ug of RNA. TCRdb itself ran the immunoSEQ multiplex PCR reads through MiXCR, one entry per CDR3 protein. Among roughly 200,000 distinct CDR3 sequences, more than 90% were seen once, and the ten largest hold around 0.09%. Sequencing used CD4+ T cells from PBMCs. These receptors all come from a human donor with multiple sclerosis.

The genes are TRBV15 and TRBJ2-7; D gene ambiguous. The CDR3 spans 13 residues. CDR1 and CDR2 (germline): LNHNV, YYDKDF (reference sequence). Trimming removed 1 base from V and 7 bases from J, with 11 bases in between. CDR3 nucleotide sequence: TGTGCCACCAGCAGAGGAGACTCTCTTGAGCAGTACTTC. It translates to CATSRGDSLEQYF.

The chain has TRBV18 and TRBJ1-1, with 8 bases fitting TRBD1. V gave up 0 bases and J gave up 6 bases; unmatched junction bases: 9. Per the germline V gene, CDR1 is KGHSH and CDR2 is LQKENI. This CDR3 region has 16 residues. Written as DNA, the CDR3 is TGTGCCAGCTCACCACCGTACGGACAGGGTAAGGCTGAAGCTTTCTTT. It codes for CASSPPYGQGKAEAFF.

Written as DNA, the CDR3 is TGCAGCGTTGGGACATACAATGAGCAGTTCTTC. This sequence encodes CSVGTYNEQFF. V gene TRBV29-1 combines with J gene TRBJ2-1, with D perhaps TRBD1 (5 bases). The germline V and J ends were trimmed by 4 bases and 4 bases, with 5 bases remaining between them. The germline gives CDR1 SQVTM, CDR2 ANQGSEA. The CDR3 has 11 amino acids.

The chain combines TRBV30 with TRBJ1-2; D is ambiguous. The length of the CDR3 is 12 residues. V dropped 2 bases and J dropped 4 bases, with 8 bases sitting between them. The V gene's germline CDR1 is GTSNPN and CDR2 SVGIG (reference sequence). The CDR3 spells CAWSFGVYGYTF. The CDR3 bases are TGTGCCTGGAGTTTCGGGGTCTATGGCTACACCTTC.

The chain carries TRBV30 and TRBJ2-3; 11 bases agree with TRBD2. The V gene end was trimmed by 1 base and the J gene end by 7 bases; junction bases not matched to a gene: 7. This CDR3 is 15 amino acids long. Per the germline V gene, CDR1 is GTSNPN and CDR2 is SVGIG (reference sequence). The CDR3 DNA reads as TGTGCCTGGAGTGCAGGACTAGCGGGCCCGAATACGCAGTATTTT. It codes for CAWSAGLAGPNTQYF.

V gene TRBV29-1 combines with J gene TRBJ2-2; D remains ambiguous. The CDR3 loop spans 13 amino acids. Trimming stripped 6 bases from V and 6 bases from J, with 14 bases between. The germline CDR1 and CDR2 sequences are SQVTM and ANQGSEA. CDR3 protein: CSVLLTVPGELFF. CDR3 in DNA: TGCAGCGTCCTATTGACCGTACCCGGGGAGCTGTTTTTT.

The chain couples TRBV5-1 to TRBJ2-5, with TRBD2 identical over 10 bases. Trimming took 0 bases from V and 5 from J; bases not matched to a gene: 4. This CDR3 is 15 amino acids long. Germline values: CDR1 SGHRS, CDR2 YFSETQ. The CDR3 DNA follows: TGCGCCAGCAGCTTGGTAGCGGGGGGTCTTGAGACCCAGTACTTC. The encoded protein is CASSLVAGGLETQYF.

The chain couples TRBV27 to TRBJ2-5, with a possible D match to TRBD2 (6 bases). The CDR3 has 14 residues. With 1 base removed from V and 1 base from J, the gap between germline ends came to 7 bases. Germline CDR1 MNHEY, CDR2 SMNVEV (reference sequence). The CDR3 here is CASSLWRGQETQYF. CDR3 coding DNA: TGTGCCAGCAGTTTATGGCGGGGCCAAGAGACCCAGTACTTC.

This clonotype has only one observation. The CDR3 sequence is CASSPSGQSTDTQYF. CDR3 DNA sequence: TGTGCCAGCAGTCCTAGCGGGCAGAGCACAGATACGCAGTATTTT. The chain has TRBV27 and TRBJ2-3, with 8 bases that match TRBD2. Germline V lookup: CDR1 MNHEY, CDR2 SMNVEV (reference sequence). The CDR3 consists of 15 residues. V was pared by 5 bases and J by 0 bases, with 4 bases of the junction left unmatched.

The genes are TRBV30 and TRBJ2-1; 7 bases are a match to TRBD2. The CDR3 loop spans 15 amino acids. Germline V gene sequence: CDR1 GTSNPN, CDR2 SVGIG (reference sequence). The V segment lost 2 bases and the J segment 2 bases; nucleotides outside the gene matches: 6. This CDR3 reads CAWSLPSGAYNEQFF. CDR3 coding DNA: TGTGCCTGGAGTCTCCCCAGCGGGGCCTACAATGAGCAGTTCTTC.

Here the CDR3 reads CASSVMGLGELFF. The CDR3 nucleotides are TGCGCCAGTTCCGTGATGGGTCTCGGGGAGCTGTTTTTT. The chain carries TRBV5-1 and TRBJ2-2; no clear D. Trimming took 8 bases from V and 7 from J, leaving 15 bases between them. This CDR3 has 13 residues. Germline loops: CDR1 SGHRS, CDR2 YFSETQ.

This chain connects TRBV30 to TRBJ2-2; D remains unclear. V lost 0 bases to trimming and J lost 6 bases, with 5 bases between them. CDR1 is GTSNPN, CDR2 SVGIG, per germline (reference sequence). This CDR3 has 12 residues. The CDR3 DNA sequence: TGTGCCTGGAGTGTACCCCCCGGGGAGCTGTTTTTT. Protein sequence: CAWSVPPGELFF.

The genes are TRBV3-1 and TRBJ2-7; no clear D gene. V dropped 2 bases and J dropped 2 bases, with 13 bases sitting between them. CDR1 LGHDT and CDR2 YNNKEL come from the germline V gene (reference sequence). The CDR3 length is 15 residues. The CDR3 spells CASSQTTITTYEQYF. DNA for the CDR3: TGTGCCAGCAGCCAAACGACGATTACCACCTACGAGCAGTACTTC.

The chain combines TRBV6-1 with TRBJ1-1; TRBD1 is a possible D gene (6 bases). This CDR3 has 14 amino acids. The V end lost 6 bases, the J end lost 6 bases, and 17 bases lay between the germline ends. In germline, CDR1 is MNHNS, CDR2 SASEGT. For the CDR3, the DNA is TGTGCCAGCAGGAGGGAAAGTAGGGGGGCTGAAGCTTTCTTT. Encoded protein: CASRRESRGAEAFF.

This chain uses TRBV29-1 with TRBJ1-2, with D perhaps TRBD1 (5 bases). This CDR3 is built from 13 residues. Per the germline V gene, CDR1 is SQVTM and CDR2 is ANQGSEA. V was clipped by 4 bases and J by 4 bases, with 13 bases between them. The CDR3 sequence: CSVAPDSIYGYTF. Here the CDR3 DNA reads TGCAGCGTTGCCCCCGACAGTATCTATGGCTACACCTTC.

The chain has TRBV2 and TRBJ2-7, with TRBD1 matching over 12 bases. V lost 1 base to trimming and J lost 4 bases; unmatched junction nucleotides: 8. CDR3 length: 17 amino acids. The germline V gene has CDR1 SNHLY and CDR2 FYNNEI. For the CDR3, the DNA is TGTGCCAGCAGTGAAGGTCTGGGACAGGGGGCTAGGTACGAGCAGTACTTC. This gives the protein CASSEGLGQGARYEQYF.

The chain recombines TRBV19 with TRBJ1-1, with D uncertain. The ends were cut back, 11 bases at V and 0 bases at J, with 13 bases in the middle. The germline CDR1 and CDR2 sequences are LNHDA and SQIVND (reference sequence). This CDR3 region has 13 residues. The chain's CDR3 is CAGSDGMNTEAFF. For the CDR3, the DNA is TGTGCCGGGTCCGATGGGATGAACACTGAAGCTTTCTTT.

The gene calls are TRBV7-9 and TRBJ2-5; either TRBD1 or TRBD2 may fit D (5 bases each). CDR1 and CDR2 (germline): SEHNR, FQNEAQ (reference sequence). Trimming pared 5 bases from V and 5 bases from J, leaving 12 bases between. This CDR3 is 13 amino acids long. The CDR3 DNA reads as TGTGCCAGCAGCCCTTATGGGACGGAGACCCAGTACTTC. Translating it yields CASSPYGTETQYF.

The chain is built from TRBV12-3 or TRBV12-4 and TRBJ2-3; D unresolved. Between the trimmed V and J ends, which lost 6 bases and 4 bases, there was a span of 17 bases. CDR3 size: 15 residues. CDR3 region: CASRDEAISPDTQYF. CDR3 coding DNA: TGTGCCAGCAGGGACGAAGCTATCAGCCCAGATACGCAGTATTTT.

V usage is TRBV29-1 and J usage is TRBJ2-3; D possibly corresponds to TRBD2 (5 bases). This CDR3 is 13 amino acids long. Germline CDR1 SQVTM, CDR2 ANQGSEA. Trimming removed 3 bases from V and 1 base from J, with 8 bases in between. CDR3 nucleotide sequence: TGCAGCGTTGATGACGGGGGCACAGATACGCAGTATTTT. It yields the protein CSVDDGGTDTQYF.

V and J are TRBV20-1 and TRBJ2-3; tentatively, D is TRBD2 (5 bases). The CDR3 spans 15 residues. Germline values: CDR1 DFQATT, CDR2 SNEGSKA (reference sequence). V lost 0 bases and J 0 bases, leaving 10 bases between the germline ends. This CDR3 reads CSARDHRGSTDTQYF. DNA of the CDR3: TGCAGTGCTAGAGATCACCGGGGTAGCACAGATACGCAGTATTTT.